This entry describes one T cell receptor beta chain. This CDR3 region has 14 residues. The germline V and J ends were trimmed by 7 bases and 0 bases, with 15 bases remaining between them. Germline-derived CDR1 and CDR2 are SQVTM and ANQGSEA. The PCR ran on 60 Vbeta and 13 Jbeta primers. Repertoires were generated with immunoSEQ multiplex PCR, while TCRdb's copy carries only in-frame clones and drops some. Here the sample spans roughly 100,000 clones, 60% to 80% being singletons. This record belongs to a study of cytomegalovirus exposure and HLA in healthy donors. Material: PBMCs. The clonotype was recovered from a woman aged 40 to 50 in good health and CMV-seropositive. The rearrangement joins TRBV29-1 to TRBJ1-1, with no clear D. CDR3 region: CSGGPRNMNTEAFF. The CDR3 DNA sequence: TGCAGCGGTGGCCCCCGAAACATGAACACTGAAGCTTTCTTT.